The present T cell receptor beta chain was sequenced within a study of sequential checkpoint blockade in melanoma. Specified treatment: randomized to nivolumab then ipilimumab (arm A) or the reverse (arm B). TCRdb's copy holds only in-frame clones and misses some; the assay was immunoSEQ multiplex PCR. The sample lists under 6,000 clones; around 80% were seen once. The clonotype was recovered from a human donor with melanoma. The starting material was CD8+ T cells sorted from blood (inferred from file names), obtained from a patient given nivolumab and ipilimumab in sequence.

The CDR3 region is CASSGDTADTQYF. DNA of the CDR3: TGTGCCAGCAGCGGGGACACTGCAGATACGCAGTATTTT. V usage is TRBV7-9 and J usage is TRBJ2-3, with D perhaps TRBD1 (6 bases). The V end was cut by 5 bases, the J end by 4 bases, with 10 bases between. Germline V gene lookup returns CDR1 SEHNR and CDR2 FQNEAQ (reference sequence). The CDR3 runs to 13 residues.